Each of the 19 T cell receptor beta chains below was sequenced from the same sample in a study of blood T cell repertoires in COVID-19. Clones were read by immunoSEQ multiplex PCR, and TCRdb kept only the in-frame ones, dropping some. The table records 150,000 to 200,000 clones, around 74% of them present only once. Sequencing was done on a sample of peripheral blood. These receptors were collected from a man in his sixties or seventies with acute or convalescent COVID-19.

The chain links TRBV11-2 to TRBJ2-3; TRBD2 matches 9 bases. V was pared by 1 base and J by 1 base, with 3 bases of the junction left unmatched. The germline V gene has CDR1 SGHAT and CDR2 FQNNGV. The CDR3 contains 16 residues. CDR3 residues: CASSLVSGGGTDTQYF. CDR3 DNA: TGTGCCAGCAGCTTAGTTAGCGGGGGAGGCACAGATACGCAGTATTTT. Full variable domain (outside the CDR3, taken from reference TRBV11-2 and TRBJ2-3): EAGVAQSPRYKIIEKRQSVAFWCNPISGHATLYWYQQILGQGPKLLIQFQNNGVVDDSQLPKDRFSAERLKGVDSTLKIQPAKLEDSAVYLCASSLVSGGGTDTQYFGPGTRLTVL.

The V call is TRBV7-9, the J call TRBJ1-2; TRBD1 matches at 11 bases. Germline values: CDR1 SEHNR, CDR2 FQNEAQ (reference sequence). The CDR3 covers 16 residues. Trimming cost V 5 bases and J 8 bases; bases outside gene matches: 13. The CDR3 region is CASSASSGTGGGGYTF. DNA for the CDR3: TGTGCCAGCAGCGCCAGCTCCGGGACAGGGGGAGGGGGCTACACCTTC.

This sequence joins TRBV6-5 and TRBJ2-7; 13 bases match TRBD2. The CDR3 is 15 amino acids. Germline trimming cut 7 bases from V and 5 bases from J; bases unmatched to any gene: 8. Germline CDR1 MNHEY, CDR2 SVGAGI. CDR3 loop: CASNSGLAGVDEQYF. In DNA, the CDR3 is TGTGCCAGCAACTCAGGACTAGCGGGAGTTGACGAGCAGTACTTC.

This chain joins TRBV5-1 and TRBJ1-1; D ambiguous. The V end was cut by 2 bases, the J end by 1 base, with 6 bases between. The germline CDR1 and CDR2 sequences are SGHRS and YFSETQ. The CDR3 consists of 13 residues. CDR3 DNA sequence: TGCGCCAGCAGCTTCGGAGAGAACACTGAAGCTTTCTTT. Protein sequence: CASSFGENTEAFF.

This clone came up once. This rearrangement joins TRBV5-1 to TRBJ2-3; 8 bases map to TRBD1. The CDR3 extends over 15 amino acids. In germline, CDR1 is SGHRS, CDR2 YFSETQ. Trimming at V came to 4 bases and at J to 3 bases, leaving 7 bases not matched to a gene. This CDR3 is CASSLQGAETDTQYF. CDR3 sequence (DNA): TGCGCCAGCAGCCTGCAGGGGGCTGAGACAGATACGCAGTATTTT.

The rearrangement uses TRBV9 and TRBJ2-3, with D possibly TRBD2 on 6 matching bases. Looked up from germline, CDR1 is SGDLS and CDR2 is YYNGEE. V was shortened by 4 bases and J by 3 bases, with 12 bases between the two germline ends. The CDR3 totals 14 residues. CDR3 nucleotides: TGTGCCAGCAGCCCCCTTGGAGGGACAGATACGCAGTATTTT. This encodes CASSPLGGTDTQYF. The whole variable domain, remainder taken from reference TRBV9 and TRBJ2-3, is DSGVTQTPKHLITATGQRVTLRCSPRSGDLSVYWYQQSLDQGLQFLIQYYNGEERAKGNILERFSAQQFPDLHSELNLSSLELGDSALYFCASSPLGGTDTQYFGPGTRLTVL.

This clone has only a few counts. The chain has TRBV29-1 and TRBJ2-5; 10 bases fit TRBD1. The junction had 11 bases not matched to a gene; V was cut back by 6 bases and J by 7 bases. Germline lookup yields CDR1 SQVTM and CDR2 ANQGSEA. This CDR3 has 14 amino acids. The CDR3 protein is CSVHTIGTGATQYF. CDR3 in DNA: TGCAGCGTGCATACTATAGGGACAGGGGCGACCCAGTACTTC.

The J gene is TRBJ2-7, the V gene TRBV30, with TRBD2 matching 7 bases. This CDR3 spans 14 amino acids. CDR1 and CDR2 (germline): GTSNPN, SVGIG (reference sequence). V shed 4 bases, J shed 2 bases, and the junction held 8 bases outside the gene matches. CDR3: CAWTPLAVAYEQYF. CDR3 DNA: TGTGCCTGGACTCCGCTAGCGGTGGCCTACGAGCAGTACTTC. Variable domain in full (rest from reference TRBV30 and TRBJ2-7): SQTIHQWPATLVQPVGSPLSLECTVEGTSNPNLYWYRQAAGRGLQLLFYSVGIGQISSEVPQNLSASRPQDRQFILSSKKLLLSDSGFYLCAWTPLAVAYEQYFGPGTRLTVT.

This chain uses TRBV2 with TRBJ1-4, with 9 bases that match TRBD1. There are 12 residues in the CDR3. V lost 7 bases to trimming and J lost 8 bases; unmatched junction nucleotides: 2. The germline V gene has CDR1 SNHLY and CDR2 FYNNEI. The CDR3 DNA reads as TGTGCCAGCATAGACAGGGGGGAAAAACTGTTTTTT. It yields the protein CASIDRGEKLFF.

This clone was observed a few times. The chain is built from TRBV28 and TRBJ2-1; TRBD2 agrees at 11 bases. The CDR3 extends over 15 amino acids. Germline V gene lookup returns CDR1 MDHEN and CDR2 SYDVKM. V trimming: 5 bases; J trimming: 6 bases; junction bases outside the gene matches: 6. The CDR3 sequence is CASSPPGLAANEQFF. DNA for the CDR3: TGTGCCAGCAGTCCTCCGGGACTAGCGGCCAATGAGCAGTTCTTC.

This clone has just a few counts. The rearrangement uses TRBV5-4 and TRBJ2-5; 12 nucleotides agree with TRBD2. CDR1 is SGHNT, CDR2 YYREEE, per germline (reference sequence). The CDR3 loop spans 16 amino acids. The V segment lost 4 bases and the J segment 4 bases; nucleotides outside the gene matches: 8. DNA of the CDR3: TGTGCCAGCAGCCCGCGACTAGCGGGGGACGGAGAGACCCAGTACTTC. Translation gives CASSPRLAGDGETQYF.

This chain joins TRBV6-2 or TRBV6-3 and TRBJ2-7, with D unclear. The length of the CDR3 is 11 residues. Trimming removed 5 bases from V and 3 bases from J, with 5 bases in between. Per the germline V gene, CDR1 is MNHEY and CDR2 is SVGEGT. CDR3 protein: CASSTDYEQYF. The CDR3 nucleotides read TGTGCCAGCAGTACAGACTACGAGCAGTACTTC.

This clone showed up just once. The V call is TRBV19, the J call TRBJ1-5; D uncertain. Germline V lookup: CDR1 LNHDA, CDR2 SQIVND (reference sequence). The CDR3 contains 12 residues. V lost 4 bases, J lost 4 bases, and 5 bases lay in between. Written as DNA, the CDR3 is TGTGCCAGTAGTACCGCGAATCAGCCCCAGCATTTT. Translating gives CASSTANQPQHF.

The rearrangement uses TRBV6-1 and TRBJ1-1, with 7 bases matching TRBD1. The germline CDR1 and CDR2 sequences are MNHNS and SASEGT. This CDR3 has 16 residues. V shed 2 bases and J 6 bases; nucleotides not matched to a gene: 12. The CDR3 loop reads CASSEIRQGPSAEAFF. In DNA form, the CDR3 reads TGTGCCAGCAGTGAAATCCGACAGGGACCGAGTGCTGAAGCTTTCTTT.

This clone was observed once. This rearrangement joins TRBV19 to TRBJ1-3, with 7 bases lining up with TRBD1. The CDR3 has 17 residues. V dropped 3 bases and J dropped 0; count of bases not matched to a gene: 8. Germline CDR1 LNHDA, CDR2 SQIVND (reference sequence). CDR3 loop: CASSIVAGGSSGNTIYF. DNA for the CDR3: TGTGCCAGTAGTATCGTGGCAGGGGGGAGCTCTGGAAACACCATATATTTT.

V is TRBV29-1 and J is TRBJ1-4; D gene unclear. This CDR3 is built from 13 residues. Germline CDR1 and CDR2: SQVTM and ANQGSEA. Trimming shortened V by 6 bases and J by 2 bases, and 10 bases separated the two germline ends. CDR3 protein: CSVTLGTNEKLFF. The DNA for the CDR3 is TGCAGCGTAACTCTCGGGACTAATGAAAAACTGTTTTTT.

The CDR3 sequence: CASSDRYSNQPQHF. The DNA of the CDR3 is TGCGCCAGCAGTGATCGGTATAGCAATCAGCCCCAGCATTTT. This chain links TRBV10-2 with TRBJ1-5, with D unclear. Germline V CDR1 and CDR2: WSHSY, SAAADI. The length of the CDR3 is 14 residues. Trimming stripped 3 bases from V and 0 bases from J, with 6 bases between.

This clone was seen a handful of times. This sequence joins TRBV3-1 (or the pseudogene TRBV3-2) and TRBJ2-4; D is unresolved. CDR1 and CDR2 (germline): LGHDT, YNNKEL (reference sequence). The CDR3 is 14 residues long. Trimming shortened V by 1 base and J by 1 base, and 5 bases separated the two germline ends. DNA of the CDR3: TGTGCCAGCAGCCAAGTAGAGGCCAAAAACATTCAGTACTTC. Protein: CASSQVEAKNIQYF.

In its sample, this clone was seen once. The chain employs TRBV4-2 and TRBJ1-1; D unresolved. Germline CDR1 LGHNA, CDR2 YNFKEQ. This CDR3 is built from 12 residues. Between the trimmed V and J ends, which lost 4 bases and 1 base, there was a span of 4 bases. The CDR3 sequence: CASSLRNTEAFF. The CDR3 nucleotides read TGTGCCAGCAGCCTCAGGAACACTGAAGCTTTCTTT.